This TCR beta chain was identified in a study of cytomegalovirus exposure and HLA in healthy donors. Whole-study results and caveats: Researchers left out some V segments, among them TRBV6-2 and TRBV6-3, as indistinguishable. A later analysis by the authors found several of the most significant clusters apparently linked to common viral pathogens. There were 164 TCR beta chains listed as cytomegalovirus-associated.

To note about this clone: Its antigen is not known.

In the PCR, 60 Vbeta and 13 Jbeta primers were used. Clones were sequenced by immunoSEQ multiplex PCR, and TCRdb holds only the in-frame ones, with some missing. The sample lists approximately 190,000 clones, 82% occurring once. The germline gives CDR1 LGHNA, CDR2 YSLEER. CDR3 length: 17 amino acids. V lost 4 bases and J lost 2; bases outside the gene matches: 12. The sample comprised PBMCs. The clonotype comes from a boy younger than 10 in good health and CMV-seronegative. The chain is built from TRBV4-3 and TRBJ2-7; 9 bases map to TRBD1. The CDR3 DNA follows: TGCGCCAGCAGCCTACGCGCGGGGGACAGGGTGGCCTACGAGCAGTACTTC. Its translation: CASSLRAGDRVAYEQYF.